A selection of T cell receptor beta chains follows, all from one sample in a study of shared clonotypes between healthy human individuals. The table came from immunoSEQ multiplex PCR; TCRdb's copy has only in-frame clones and leaves some out. This table has millions of clones, 85% to 95% appearing once. Sequenced input: naive CD4+ T cells sorted from blood. Receptor source: a man aged 18 to 30 in good health. The CDR3 runs from the conserved cysteine through the conserved F or W. A D gene is named only where the DNA matches it firmly. Size tells how often a clone was seen (once, few, many) or the class of an expanded clone, and some rows leave it out.

D gene	V gene	J gene	clone size	CDR3 protein	CDR3 DNA
TRBD1	TRBV30	TRBJ1-6	.	CAWSVSQGGSPLHF	TGTGCCTGGAGTGTATCCCAGGGGGGTTCACCCCTCCACTTT
.	TRBV4-1	TRBJ2-5	.	CASSQDRGPGTQYF	TGCGCCAGCAGCCAAGATAGGGGACCTGGGACCCAGTACTTC
TRBD1	TRBV6-6	TRBJ1-1	.	CASKQGVTEAFF	TGTGCCAGCAAACAGGGGGTCACTGAAGCTTTCTTT
TRBD2	TRBV5-1	TRBJ2-5	.	CASSSVGAGGPETQYF	TGCGCCAGCAGCTCCGTAGGTGCGGGAGGGCCGGAGACCCAGTACTTC
TRBD1	TRBV7-9	TRBJ1-1	once	CASSWTGANTEAFF	TGTGCCAGCAGCTGGACAGGCGCTAACACTGAAGCTTTCTTT
.	TRBV5-4	TRBJ2-7	.	CASTRMGGYEQYF	TGTGCCAGCACCCGAATGGGTGGCTACGAGCAGTACTTC
.	TRBV6-4	TRBJ2-2	.	CASSTQGNTGELFF	TGTGCCAGCAGTACACAGGGGAACACCGGGGAGCTGTTTTTT
TRBD2	TRBV7-2	TRBJ2-1	.	CASSFTSVNEQFF	TGTGCCAGCAGCTTCACTAGCGTGAATGAGCAGTTCTTC
.	TRBV7-9	TRBJ2-6	.	CASSPRRFSGANVLTF	TGTGCCAGCAGCCCCCGCCGCTTCTCTGGGGCCAACGTCCTGACTTTC
.	TRBV19	TRBJ2-7	.	CASSIDSGDEQYF	TGTGCCAGTAGTATCGACAGTGGCGACGAGCAGTACTTC
.	TRBV5-1	TRBJ2-2	.	CASSLEQTPTGELFF	TGCGCCAGCAGCTTGGAACAGACTCCAACCGGGGAGCTGTTTTTT
.	TRBV19	TRBJ1-2	.	CASSATMGTNFDYGYTF	TGTGCCAGTAGCGCTACGATGGGGACAAATTTTGACTATGGCTACACCTTC
.	TRBV5-1	TRBJ1-2	.	CASSLNGVWGYTF	TGCGCCAGCAGCTTGAATGGGGTCTGGGGCTACACCTTC
TRBD1	TRBV7-9	TRBJ1-1	few	CASSFQTTGSNTEAFF	TGTGCCAGCAGCTTTCAGACGACAGGGTCTAACACTGAAGCTTTCTTT
.	TRBV6-1	TRBJ2-6	once	CASRHDRAGANVLTF	TGTGCCAGCAGGCACGACAGAGCTGGGGCCAACGTCCTGACTTTC
TRBD2	TRBV27	TRBJ2-2	.	CASSPRLAGTGELFF	TGTGCCAGCAGTCCTCGACTAGCGGGCACCGGGGAGCTGTTTTTT
.	TRBV10-1	TRBJ1-5	once	CASNPGMGGNQPQHF	TGCGCCAGCAACCCAGGAATGGGGGGAAATCAGCCCCAGCATTTT
.	TRBV4-3	TRBJ2-7	.	CASSQDRAGLDEQYF	TGCGCCAGCAGCCAAGATCGTGCAGGCTTGGACGAGCAGTACTTC
.	TRBV7-3	TRBJ2-3	.	CASSLTALTTDTQYF	TGTGCCAGCAGCTTAACGGCCCTCACCACAGATACGCAGTATTTT
.	TRBV5-1	TRBJ2-2	.	CASSLYVLAGELFF	TGCGCCAGCAGCTTGTACGTTCTCGCCGGGGAGCTGTTTTTT
.	TRBV6-6	TRBJ2-3	.	CASSLARVDTQYF	TGTGCCAGCAGTTTAGCCCGCGTAGATACGCAGTATTTT
.	TRBV2	TRBJ2-6	.	CASREDQGSGANVLTF	TGTGCCAGCAGGGAGGATCAGGGCTCTGGGGCCAACGTCCTGACTTTC
TRBD1	TRBV9	TRBJ2-6	.	CASSATGAGANVLTF	TGTGCCAGCAGCGCGACAGGGGCCGGGGCCAACGTCCTGACTTTC
.	TRBV5-1	TRBJ2-1	.	CASSWDSRLMNEQFF	TGCGCCAGCAGCTGGGATTCAAGGCTCATGAATGAGCAGTTCTTC
TRBD2	TRBV9	TRBJ2-7	few	CASSVGTSGGLSEQYF	TGTGCCAGCAGCGTGGGGACTAGCGGGGGGTTGAGCGAGCAGTACTTC
TRBD1	TRBV7-2	TRBJ1-5	.	CAGGQGGNQPQHF	TGTGCCGGAGGACAGGGGGGCAATCAGCCCCAGCATTTT
.	TRBV7-6	TRBJ1-6	.	CASSLIGQGFSPLHF	TGTGCCAGCAGCTTAATAGGGCAGGGGTTTTCACCCCTCCACTTT
.	TRBV21-1	TRBJ1-1	.	CARRPGLRNTEAFF	TGTGCCAGAAGGCCGGGCCTGAGGAACACTGAAGCTTTCTTT
.	TRBV11-3	TRBJ2-1	.	CASSLGGSYNEQFF	TGTGCCAGCAGCTTAGGCGGTTCCTACAATGAGCAGTTCTTC
.	TRBV28	TRBJ1-1	.	CASSFGGVNTEAFF	TGTGCCAGCAGTTTCGGGGGAGTGAACACTGAAGCTTTCTTT
.	TRBV7-9	TRBJ1-3	few	CASSFGNTIYF	TGTGCCAGCAGCTTTGGAAACACCATATATTTT
TRBD2	TRBV5-4	TRBJ2-7	.	CASSLLSLAGGYEQYF	TGTGCCAGCAGCTTGCTATCCCTAGCGGGAGGTTACGAGCAGTACTTC
.	TRBV11-2	TRBJ2-3	.	CASSYLFTDTQYF	TGTGCCAGCAGCTACCTCTTCACAGATACGCAGTATTTT
TRBD1	TRBV2	TRBJ2-2	.	CASRPTGETGELFF	TGTGCCAGCAGGCCTACAGGGGAGACCGGGGAGCTGTTTTTT
TRBD1	TRBV18	TRBJ1-1	.	CASSSGTDNTEAFF	TGTGCCAGCTCGTCCGGGACAGACAACACTGAAGCTTTCTTT
TRBD1	TRBV27	TRBJ1-2	.	CASTALDRGTANYGYTF	TGTGCCAGCACCGCCCTAGACAGGGGAACAGCTAACTATGGCTACACCTTC
.	TRBV6-4	TRBJ1-1	.	CASSGDGNTEAFF	TGTGCCAGCAGTGGGGACGGGAACACTGAAGCTTTCTTT
TRBD2	TRBV5-1	TRBJ2-2	.	CASSRREESTGELFF	TGCGCCAGCAGCCGGCGGGAGGAGAGCACCGGGGAGCTGTTTTTT
.	TRBV5-1	TRBJ1-3	once	CASSPEGTGNTIYF	TGCGCCAGCAGCCCGGAGGGGACAGGAAACACCATATATTTT
.	TRBV7-6	TRBJ2-3	.	CASSFGGAGTDTQYF	TGTGCCAGCAGCTTTGGTGGGGCCGGCACAGATACGCAGTATTTT
.	TRBV11-2	TRBJ2-4	.	CASSLRGGNLLAKNIQYF	TGTGCCAGCAGCTTAAGGGGAGGAAACCTCTTAGCCAAAAACATTCAGTACTTC
TRBD1	TRBV5-1	TRBJ2-4	once	CASSSLAGGTTAKNIQYF	TGCGCCAGCAGCTCCCTGGCAGGGGGCACTACGGCCAAAAACATTCAGTACTTC
.	TRBV30	TRBJ2-2	once	CAWSVNSLTGELFF	TGTGCCTGGAGTGTTAACAGCCTCACCGGGGAGCTGTTTTTT
.	TRBV5-8	TRBJ2-5	.	CASSVTGGIETQYF	TGTGCCAGCAGCGTGACAGGTGGGATAGAGACCCAGTACTTC
TRBD2	TRBV19	TRBJ2-2	.	CARRLAGVRWRWAGELFF	TGTGCCAGAAGACTAGCGGGAGTAAGGTGGAGGTGGGCCGGGGAGCTGTTTTTT
.	TRBV9	TRBJ1-2	.	CASSVVMGYTF	TGTGCCAGCAGCGTAGTAATGGGCTACACCTTC
.	TRBV7-2	TRBJ2-3	.	CASSLKGGTDTQYF	TGTGCCAGCAGCTTAAAGGGGGGCACAGATACGCAGTATTTT
.	TRBV10-3	TRBJ2-1	.	CAISEARANEQFF	TGTGCCATCAGTGAGGCACGAGCCAATGAGCAGTTCTTC
TRBD1	TRBV27	TRBJ1-2	.	CASSLTGAKGPYGYTF	TGTGCCAGCAGCCTGACAGGGGCAAAAGGACCCTATGGCTACACCTTC
.	TRBV5-6	TRBJ2-7	.	CASSTQSRYEQYF	TGTGCCAGCAGCACCCAATCCCGCTACGAGCAGTACTTC
TRBD2	TRBV5-1	TRBJ2-7	.	CASSLAGLPLEQYF	TGCGCCAGCAGTTTAGCGGGACTCCCTCTCGAGCAGTACTTC
.	TRBV4-3	TRBJ2-7	.	CASSQDSGGYDYEQYF	TGCGCCAGCAGCCAAGATAGTGGGGGTTACGACTACGAGCAGTACTTC
TRBD1	TRBV28	TRBJ1-2	.	CASSVNRGVNYGYTF	TGTGCCAGCAGTGTCAACAGGGGAGTTAACTATGGCTACACCTTC
TRBD2	TRBV6-5	TRBJ2-1	few	CASGVREGKFF	TGTGCCAGCGGAGTGCGGGAGGGGAAGTTCTTC
TRBD1	TRBV6-1	TRBJ1-5	.	CASSPTGGGNQPQHF	TGTGCCAGCAGCCCGACAGGGGGCGGCAATCAGCCCCAGCATTTT
TRBD2	TRBV6-5	TRBJ2-4	.	CASIPAGGQVGIQYF	TGTGCCAGCATCCCAGCGGGAGGGCAGGTGGGCATTCAGTACTTC
.	TRBV29-1	TRBJ2-1	.	CSAVRGAGNEQFF	TGCAGCGCCGTACGGGGGGCCGGGAATGAGCAGTTCTTC
.	TRBV2	TRBJ2-2	once	CASSFREGATGELFF	TGTGCCAGCAGTTTCAGGGAGGGGGCCACCGGGGAGCTGTTTTTT